This T cell receptor (beta chain) was obtained from a study of identical twins. TCRdb used MiXCR to reprocess the 5' RACE reads, holding one entry per CDR3 protein. This sample yields about 730,000 distinct CDR3 sequences, of which around 21% are seen a single time; approximately 4.5% belongs to the top ten. Germline CDR1 is SGHRS and CDR2 is YFSETQ. Losses at the gene ends were 0 bases for V and 3 bases for J; bases not matched to a gene: 5. CDR3 size: 16 residues. In its sample, this clonotype was seen a few times. This sample was shared with a second study, whose subject was T cells expressing NK-cell markers. Turning to that study: A handful of donors carried dominant NKG2C+ clonotypes that made up 1.0-7.0% of their CD8+ T cells.

This clonotype originated in a woman aged 18 to 35 in good health. V gene TRBV5-1 combines with J gene TRBJ2-7, with 11 bases identical to TRBD2. The sample taken for sequencing was PBMCs. The CDR3: CASSLGASGGIYEQYF. The CDR3 region has the DNA TGCGCCAGCAGCTTGGGCGCTAGCGGGGGGATCTACGAGCAGTACTTC.